One and the same sample provided the 2 T cell receptor beta chains below, sequenced in a study of T cell responses to AZD1222 COVID-19 vaccine. Libraries were prepared by immunoSEQ multiplex PCR; TCRdb keeps only in-frame clonotypes and omits some of them. Of about 57,000 clones listed, about 85% were seen once; the top ten hold around 19%. This sample comprised peripheral blood, obtained on day 0 of AZD1222 vaccination. The receptors originated from an adult in good health.

This clone was recorded a few times. The CDR3 DNA follows: TGTGCCAGCAGGATACAGGGACAGCCCCAGCATTTT. Residues: CASRIQGQPQHF. This chain uses TRBV2 with TRBJ1-5; possible D gene TRBD1, 6 bases. The CDR3 is 12 amino acids. CDR1 is SNHLY and CDR2 is FYNNEI in the germline V gene. Trimming pared 6 bases from V and 7 bases from J, leaving 10 bases between.

The chain carries TRBV14 and TRBJ1-2; D not certain. CDR1 is SGHDN, CDR2 FVKESK, per germline. The CDR3 contains 13 residues. V lost 6 bases to trimming and J lost 3 bases, with 11 bases between them. The CDR3 DNA sequence: TGTGCCAGCAGTCCCGGGCAGCACTATGGCTACACCTTC. Protein product: CASSPGQHYGYTF.